These 10 T cell receptor beta chains originate from one sample sequenced in a study of blood T cells in healthy people across ages. Then a second PCR, running roughly 7 to 11 cycles, was carried out with a sample-barcoded 5' primer and a J-beta primer mix. MiXCR was run by TCRdb on the 5' RACE reads, yielding one entry per CDR3 protein. The sample carries about 1.7 million distinct CDR3 sequences, 28% recorded once. Sequenced sample: blood. These receptors originate from a woman in her twenties or thirties in good health.

This clonotype appeared a few times. The chain combines TRBV6-2 or TRBV6-3 with TRBJ2-5; D may be TRBD1 (5 bases). CDR1 and CDR2 (germline): MNHEY, SVGEGT. Trimming left V 6 bases short and J 3 bases short, with 8 bases between. This CDR3 has 12 residues. The CDR3 is CASSYRKETQYF. CDR3 nucleotides: TGTGCCAGCAGCTACAGGAAAGAGACCCAGTACTTC.

This clonotype has a handful of counts. This chain joins TRBV27 and TRBJ1-5, with D possibly TRBD1 on 5 matching bases. The CDR3 sequence is 14 residues long. Trimming removed 4 bases from V and 2 bases from J, with 9 bases in between. From germline, CDR1 is MNHEY and CDR2 SMNVEV (reference sequence). Here the CDR3 DNA reads TGTGCCAGCAGTTATGGCAGGGGCAATCAGCCCCAGCATTTT. Protein product: CASSYGRGNQPQHF.

This clonotype showed up just a few times. The rearrangement uses TRBV6-5 and TRBJ1-2; 7 bases are a match to TRBD1. CDR1 is MNHEY, CDR2 SVGAGI, per germline. The CDR3 contains 15 residues. With 5 bases clipped from V and 3 bases from J, the junction kept 9 bases outside the gene matches. The CDR3 is CASSRGGQEDYGYTF. The CDR3 DNA reads TGTGCCAGCAGTAGGGGAGGACAGGAAGACTATGGCTACACCTTC.

Only a few counts were recorded for this clonotype. The V gene is TRBV7-9, the J gene TRBJ1-2, with a tentative D call TRBD1 (5 bases). Germline values: CDR1 SEHNR, CDR2 FQNEAQ (reference sequence). V shed 0 bases and J shed 4 bases, with 9 bases lying between them. There are 14 residues in the CDR3. CDR3 bases: TGTGCCAGCAGCTTAGCGGCGGGGACCTATGGCTACACCTTC. Protein sequence: CASSLAAGTYGYTF.

This clonotype was seen a handful of times. The chain recombines TRBV2 with TRBJ2-1, with 7 bases that match TRBD1. The CDR3 runs 12 residues. The germline CDR1 and CDR2 sequences are SNHLY and FYNNEI. The V gene end was trimmed by 8 bases and the J gene end by 4 bases; junction bases not matched to a gene: 2. This CDR3 is CASGTEYNEQFF. The CDR3, as DNA: TGTGCCAGCGGGACAGAATACAATGAGCAGTTCTTC. The full variable domain, completed using reference TRBV2 and TRBJ2-1, is EPEVTQTPSHQVTQMGQEVILRCVPISNHLYFYWYRQILGQKVEFLVSFYNNEISEKSEIFDDQFSVERPDGSNFTLKIRSTKLEDSAMYFCASGTEYNEQFFGPGTRLTVL.

This clonotype was seen repeatedly, ten times or more. This chain uses TRBV7-8 with TRBJ2-7; perhaps D is TRBD1 or TRBD2 (6 bases each). CDR1 is SGHVS, CDR2 FQNEAQ, per germline. The CDR3 has 15 residues. The ends were cut back, 5 bases at V and 1 base at J, with 15 bases in the middle. The CDR3 nucleotides read TGTGCCAGCAGCGCACAGGGACTGGGTTCCTACGAGCAGTACTTC. Translated, it gives CASSAQGLGSYEQYF.

There are a few counts of this clonotype. The chain carries TRBV7-2 and TRBJ2-1, with 8 bases lining up with TRBD2. V lost 4 bases and J lost 4; bases outside the gene matches: 6. Germline lookup yields CDR1 SGHTA and CDR2 FQGNSA. The CDR3 totals 15 residues. Written as DNA, the CDR3 is TGTGCCAGCAGCTCACAGCGGGGGCTTTACAATGAGCAGTTCTTC. As protein: CASSSQRGLYNEQFF.

This sequence joins TRBV5-1 and TRBJ1-5, with 11 positions matching TRBD1. The trim removed 4 bases at V and 2 bases at J, leaving 11 bases unmatched. This CDR3 has 18 amino acids. Per the germline V gene, CDR1 is SGHRS and CDR2 is YFSETQ. For the CDR3, the DNA is TGCGCCAGCAGCCCTGCCGGGACAGGGGGAAGAGGCAATCAGCCCCAGCATTTT. This encodes CASSPAGTGGRGNQPQHF.

This clonotype came up many times. The genes are TRBV14 and TRBJ1-2; D remains unclear. V dropped 1 base and J dropped 2 bases, with 8 bases sitting between them. The CDR3 runs to 14 residues. CDR1 is SGHDN and CDR2 is FVKESK in the germline V gene. CDR3 DNA: TGTGCCAGCAGCCAAGTAATGGGGAACTATGGCTACACCTTC. This codes for CASSQVMGNYGYTF.

This clonotype was detected many times. The rearrangement links TRBV27 to TRBJ1-2; no reliable D call. The germline V and J ends were trimmed by 5 bases and 2 bases, with 9 bases remaining between them. Germline CDR1 is MNHEY and CDR2 is SMNVEV (reference sequence). The CDR3 totals 13 residues. The CDR3 sequence is CASSIAVNYGYTF. The CDR3 DNA reads TGTGCCAGCAGTATCGCGGTGAACTATGGCTACACCTTC.